This T cell receptor (beta chain) was observed in a study of OX40 agonist ivuxolimab in advanced cancers. The ends were cut back, 6 bases at V and 8 bases at J, with 14 bases in the middle. Germline values: CDR1 MNHEY, CDR2 SVGAGI. This CDR3 has 13 amino acids. Here immunoSEQ multiplex PCR was the method, and the copy in TCRdb shows in-frame clones only, minus some. Altogether about 61,000 clones are present, roughly 87% being singletons, with the ten largest covering 3.4%. The sample was CD4+ or CD8+ T cells sorted from blood, taken in a trial of the OX40 agonist ivuxolimab. The origin of this receptor is an adult with an advanced solid tumor such as melanoma, head and neck, liver or kidney cancer. The chain carries TRBV6-5 and TRBJ2-1; D might be TRBD1 (6 bases). CDR3 nucleotides: TGTGCCAGCAGGTTAACAGGGAACCATGAGCAGTTCTTC. Protein: CASRLTGNHEQFF.